This entry is about one T cell receptor (beta chain). This sample is drawn from a study of blood T cell repertoires in COVID-19. Original analysis: How many nucleated cells were present was estimated from reference gene primer amplification. Sequencing was performed with immunoSEQ multiplex PCR; in TCRdb, only in-frame clones are kept and a portion is missing. V, J and clone size are taken as reported in that table, and D and trimming were inferred from the DNA itself. This table has about 100,000 clones, approximately 87% appearing once. V shed 4 bases, J shed 8 bases, and the junction held 6 bases outside the gene matches. Germline CDR1 MNHEY, CDR2 SMNVEV (reference sequence). The CDR3 is 14 amino acids.

The rearrangement uses TRBV27 and TRBJ2-1; 9 nucleotides align to TRBD1. Sequencing used peripheral blood. The receptor's source is a man between 45 and 60 years old with acute or convalescent COVID-19. The CDR3 bases are TGTGCCAGCAGTTACAGGGGGCGGATGTATGAGCAGTTCTTC. It yields the protein CASSYRGRMYEQFF.